Listed here are 13 T cell receptor beta chains from one sample, sequenced in a study of response to subunit inactivated influenza vaccine. TCRdb re-analysed the RT-PCR reads in MiXCR, keeping a single row per CDR3 protein. The sample yields about 500,000 distinct CDR3 sequences, approximately 7.3% seen once. This specimen consisted of PBMCs from blood, obtained less than 25 months after vaccination. The receptor set was obtained from a man aged 45 to 70 who received an inactivated influenza vaccine.

J is TRBJ2-1 and V is TRBV11-3; 7 bases agree with TRBD2. V lost 5 bases and J lost 7; bases outside the gene matches: 5. The V gene's germline CDR1 is SGHNT and CDR2 YENEEA. The CDR3 length is 13 residues. The CDR3 spells CASSPSGQNEQFF. The CDR3 coding sequence is TGTGCCAGCAGCCCTAGCGGCCAGAATGAGCAGTTCTTC.

This clonotype was counted between two and nine times. The rearrangement links TRBV7-2 to TRBJ2-1; 8 bases align to TRBD2. Germline CDR1 is SGHTA and CDR2 is FQGNSA. J was trimmed by 9 bases and V by 5 bases; bases with no gene match: 12. The CDR3 totals 15 residues. The CDR3 loop reads CASSRKAGEDVEQFF. In DNA, the CDR3 is TGTGCCAGCAGCCGGAAAGCGGGAGAAGACGTTGAGCAGTTCTTC.

The chain recombines TRBV12-3 or TRBV12-4 with TRBJ2-6; TRBD1 matches at 8 bases. Unmatched junction bases numbered 8, after V lost 5 bases and J lost 2 bases. This CDR3 has 17 residues. The CDR3 sequence: CASSPRTGTAGANVLTF. The DNA of the CDR3 is TGTGCCAGCAGTCCTCGGACAGGGACGGCTGGGGCCAACGTCCTGACTTTC.

The chain has TRBV4-1 and TRBJ2-5, with 11 positions matching TRBD2. J was trimmed by 4 bases and V by 4 bases; bases with no gene match: 8. The germline gives CDR1 MGHRA, CDR2 YSYEKL. This CDR3 has 16 amino acids. CDR3 region: CASSPSSLAGGETQYF. The CDR3 DNA sequence: TGCGCCAGCAGCCCGTCTAGCCTAGCGGGAGGAGAGACCCAGTACTTC.

V is TRBV29-1 and J is TRBJ2-7; D remains ambiguous. CDR1 is SQVTM, CDR2 ANQGSEA, per germline. Trimming removed 3 bases at V and 3 bases at J, with 15 bases between. The CDR3 covers 14 residues. The CDR3 DNA sequence: TGCAGCGTTGATGAGATGGGTCAGATCTACGAGCAGTACTTC. Translating it yields CSVDEMGQIYEQYF.

This clonotype has at least ten counts. The chain combines TRBV28 with TRBJ2-2, with D possibly matching TRBD1 (6 bases). CDR1 and CDR2 from the germline V gene are MDHEN and SYDVKM. The CDR3 totals 16 residues. The V end lost 3 bases, the J end lost 4 bases, and 15 bases lay between the germline ends. CDR3 sequence reads: CASSLLTGSGTGELFF. CDR3 DNA: TGTGCCAGCAGTTTGCTTACAGGGTCTGGCACCGGGGAGCTGTTTTTT.

In its sample, this clonotype was seen many times. The chain is built from TRBV5-1 and TRBJ2-2; D ambiguous. V lost 1 base and J lost 2, with 6 bases in between. Per the germline V gene, CDR1 is SGHRS and CDR2 is YFSETQ. This CDR3 spans 14 amino acids. This CDR3 reads CASSLLGNTGELFF. The DNA of the CDR3 is TGCGCCAGCAGCTTGCTGGGCAACACCGGGGAGCTGTTTTTT.

This clonotype was picked up a small number of times. The CDR3 sequence is CSARDSGGYEPQHF. CDR3 sequence (DNA): TGCAGTGCTAGAGACTCAGGGGGCTATGAGCCCCAGCATTTT. The genes are TRBV20-1 and TRBJ1-5; the match to TRBD1 covers 8 bases. Trimming removed 0 bases from V and 8 bases from J; junction bases left unmatched: 6. The CDR3 sequence is 14 residues long. Germline CDR1 is DFQATT and CDR2 is SNEGSKA (reference sequence).

V and J are TRBV12-3 or TRBV12-4 and TRBJ2-7; weak D call: TRBD1 (7 bases). V was cut by 3 bases and J by 6 bases, with 12 bases left in between. CDR3 length: 13 amino acids. CDR3 region: CASSLYQGGEQYF. Written as DNA, the CDR3 is TGTGCCAGCAGTTTGTATCAGGGGGGCGAGCAGTACTTC.

In its sample, this clonotype was seen a few times. V gene TRBV7-9 combines with J gene TRBJ2-5, with D unresolved. The CDR3 has 16 amino acids. The germline V gene has CDR1 SEHNR and CDR2 FQNEAQ (reference sequence). V was cut by 3 bases and J by 4 bases, with 18 bases left in between. This CDR3 reads CASSLSPVLVGETQYF. CDR3 nucleotide sequence: TGTGCCAGCAGCTTGTCTCCGGTTCTAGTCGGAGAGACCCAGTACTTC.

This clonotype was picked up a small number of times. This chain connects TRBV5-1 to TRBJ1-1, with 8 positions matching TRBD1. The CDR3 is 14 residues long. Per the germline V gene, CDR1 is SGHRS and CDR2 is YFSETQ. J lost 3 bases, V lost 4 bases, and 5 bases had no gene match. The CDR3 region is CASSDRQGYTEAFF. CDR3 in DNA: TGCGCCAGCAGCGACAGACAGGGGTACACTGAAGCTTTCTTT.

This clonotype was counted between two and nine times. The V call is TRBV7-9, the J call TRBJ2-1; TRBD2 aligns across 11 bases. Germline V CDR1 and CDR2: SEHNR, FQNEAQ (reference sequence). CDR3 length: 16 amino acids. V was clipped by 2 bases and J by 8 bases; unmatched bases: 8. The CDR3 reads CASSLLAGGPIDEQFF. The CDR3 bases are TGTGCCAGCAGCTTACTAGCGGGGGGCCCGATCGATGAGCAGTTCTTC.

The table lists this clonotype with many counts. The chain carries TRBV29-1 and TRBJ1-1, with D perhaps matching TRBD1 (5 bases). Germline V gives CDR1 SQVTM, CDR2 ANQGSEA. V gave up 7 bases and J gave up 1 base, with 13 bases separating them. The CDR3 has 13 residues. The DNA for the CDR3 is TGCAGCGGCAGGGAGTGGGGGAACACTGAAGCTTTCTTT. This gives the protein CSGREWGNTEAFF. Full variable domain (remainder filled in from reference TRBV29-1 and TRBJ1-1): SAVISQKPSRDICQRGTSLTIQCQVDSQVTMMFWYRQQPGQSLTLIATANQGSEATYESGFVIDKFPISRPNLTFSTLTVSNMSPEDSSIYLCSGREWGNTEAFFGQGTRLTVV.